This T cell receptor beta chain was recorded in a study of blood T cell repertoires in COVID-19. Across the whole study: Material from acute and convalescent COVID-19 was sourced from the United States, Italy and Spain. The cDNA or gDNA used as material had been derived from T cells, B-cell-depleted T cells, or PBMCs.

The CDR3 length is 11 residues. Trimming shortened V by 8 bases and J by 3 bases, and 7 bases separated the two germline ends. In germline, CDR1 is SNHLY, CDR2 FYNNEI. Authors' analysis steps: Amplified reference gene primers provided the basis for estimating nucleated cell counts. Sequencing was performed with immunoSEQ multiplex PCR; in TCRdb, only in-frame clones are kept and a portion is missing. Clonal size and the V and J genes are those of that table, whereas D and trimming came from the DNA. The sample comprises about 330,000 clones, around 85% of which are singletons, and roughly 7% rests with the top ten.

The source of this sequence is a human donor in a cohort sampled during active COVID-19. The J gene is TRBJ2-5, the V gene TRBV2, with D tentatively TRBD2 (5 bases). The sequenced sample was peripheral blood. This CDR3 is CASSGEETQYF. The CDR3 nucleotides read TGTGCCAGCTCCGGGGAAGAGACCCAGTACTTC.